One and the same sample provided the 10 T cell receptor beta chains below, sequenced in a study of monozygotic twins with inflammatory bowel disease. TCRdb re-called the 5' RACE reads and shows each CDR3 protein once, DNA omitted. Its listing shows approximately 200,000 distinct CDR3 sequences. Sequenced material: blood. The receptors were gathered from a human donor with ulcerative colitis or Crohn's disease, or a healthy co-twin of an affected twin (not recorded which).

The chain is built from TRBV11-2 and TRBJ2-5; TCRdb gives TRBD2 as the D gene, but with no DNA this cannot be confirmed. This CDR3 is built from 16 residues. CDR1 is SGHAT and CDR2 is FQNNGV in the germline V gene. CDR3 region: CASSSSIAGGQETQYF.

The chain is built from TRBV7-9 and TRBJ2-1; with no DNA, the TCRdb D assignment of TRBD1 cannot be verified. CDR3 length equals 17 residues. In germline, CDR1 is SEHNR, CDR2 FQNEAQ (reference sequence). The CDR3 loop reads CASSLLGGGARNNEQFF.

The chain combines TRBV20-1 with TRBJ2-7; TCRdb lists TRBD1, though no DNA is available to test this call. Germline V CDR1 and CDR2: DFQATT, SNEGSKA (reference sequence). This CDR3 spans 14 amino acids. This CDR3 reads CSARGPAGINEQYF.

J is TRBJ2-1 and V is TRBV12-5; the TRBD1 assignment by TCRdb is unverifiable without DNA. The CDR3 covers 18 residues. Germline CDR1 and CDR2: LGHNT and FRNRAP. The chain's CDR3 is CASGARDRKGGPYNEQFF.

This chain uses TRBV2 with TRBJ1-4; lacking DNA, the TRBD1 call made by TCRdb goes unchecked. This CDR3 region has 18 residues. Germline assignment: CDR1 SNHLY and CDR2 FYNNEI. The CDR3 loop reads CASRPWDRDPPSREKLFF.

The chain is built from TRBV24-1 and TRBJ2-1; no DNA is available, so the TRBD1 call from TCRdb remains unchecked. CDR3 length: 15 amino acids. Germline V gene data show CDR1 as KGHDR and CDR2 as SFDVKD. The CDR3 sequence: CATKWKGQGADEQFF.

This chain connects TRBV7-9 to TRBJ2-5. The CDR3 is 14 amino acids. The germline CDR1 and CDR2 sequences are SEHNR and FQNEAQ (reference sequence). The CDR3 protein is CASSLGSLQETQYF.

V and J are TRBV7-7 and TRBJ2-5. Germline CDR1 SSHAT, CDR2 FNYEAQ (reference sequence). CDR3 length equals 13 residues. The CDR3 region is CASSLAPEETQYF.

The chain uses TRBV12-3 or TRBV12-4 and TRBJ1-6; TCRdb calls TRBD1, which cannot be checked without DNA. CDR3 length: 14 amino acids. CDR3 residues: CASSFNRGNSPLHF.

CDR3 loop: CSAQTGRAHGNTIYF. The V gene is TRBV20-1, the J gene TRBJ1-3. CDR3 size: 15 residues. Germline V CDR1 and CDR2: DFQATT, SNEGSKA (reference sequence).